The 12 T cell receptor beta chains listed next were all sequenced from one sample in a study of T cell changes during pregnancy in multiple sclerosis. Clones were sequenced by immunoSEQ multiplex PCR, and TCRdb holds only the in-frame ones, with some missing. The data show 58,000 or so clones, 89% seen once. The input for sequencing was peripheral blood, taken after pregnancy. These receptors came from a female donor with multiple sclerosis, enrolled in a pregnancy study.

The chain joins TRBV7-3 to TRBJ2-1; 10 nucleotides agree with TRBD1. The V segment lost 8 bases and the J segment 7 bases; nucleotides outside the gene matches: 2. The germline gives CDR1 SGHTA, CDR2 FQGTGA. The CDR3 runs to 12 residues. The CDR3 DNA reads TGTGCCAGCCGGGACAGGGGTAATGAGCAGTTCTTC. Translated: CASRDRGNEQFF.

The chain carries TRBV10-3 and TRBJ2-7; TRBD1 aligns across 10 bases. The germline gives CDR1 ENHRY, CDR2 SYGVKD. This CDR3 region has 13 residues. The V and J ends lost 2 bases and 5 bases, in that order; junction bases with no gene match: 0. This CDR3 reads CAISEGTGDEQYF. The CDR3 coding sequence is TGTGCCATCAGTGAGGGGACAGGGGACGAGCAGTACTTC.

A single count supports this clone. The CDR3 DNA reads as TGTGCCAGCAGTCGGACATCAACTAATGAAAAACTGTTTTTT. Its translation: CASSRTSTNEKLFF. The chain recombines TRBV6-5 with TRBJ1-4, with D perhaps TRBD1 (5 bases). Trimming left V 5 bases short and J 0 bases short, with 7 bases between. The CDR3 loop spans 14 amino acids. Germline V gene data show CDR1 as MNHEY and CDR2 as SVGAGI.

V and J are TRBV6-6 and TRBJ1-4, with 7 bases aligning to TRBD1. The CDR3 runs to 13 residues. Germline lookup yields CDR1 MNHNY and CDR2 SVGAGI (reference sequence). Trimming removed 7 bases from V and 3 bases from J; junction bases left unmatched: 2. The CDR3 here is CASKGAANEKLFF. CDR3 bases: TGTGCCAGCAAGGGGGCCGCTAATGAAAAACTGTTTTTT.

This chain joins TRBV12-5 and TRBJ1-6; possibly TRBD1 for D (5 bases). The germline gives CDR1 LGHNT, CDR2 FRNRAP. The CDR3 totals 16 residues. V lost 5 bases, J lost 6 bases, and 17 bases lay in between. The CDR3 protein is CASGHHGSQGNSPLHF. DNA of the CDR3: TGTGCTAGTGGTCACCACGGGAGTCAGGGTAATTCACCCCTCCACTTT.

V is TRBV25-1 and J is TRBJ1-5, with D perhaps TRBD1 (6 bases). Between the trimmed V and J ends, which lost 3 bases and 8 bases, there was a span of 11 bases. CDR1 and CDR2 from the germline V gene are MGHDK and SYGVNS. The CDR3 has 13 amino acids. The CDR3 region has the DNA TGTGCCAGCAGTGAGGCAGGGGAAGAGCCCCAGCATTTT. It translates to CASSEAGEEPQHF.

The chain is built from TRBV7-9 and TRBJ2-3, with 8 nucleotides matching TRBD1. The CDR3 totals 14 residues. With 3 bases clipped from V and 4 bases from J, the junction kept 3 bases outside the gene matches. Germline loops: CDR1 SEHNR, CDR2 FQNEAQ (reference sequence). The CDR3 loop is CASSFRQGSDTQYF. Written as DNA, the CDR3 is TGTGCCAGCAGCTTTAGACAGGGGTCAGATACGCAGTATTTT.

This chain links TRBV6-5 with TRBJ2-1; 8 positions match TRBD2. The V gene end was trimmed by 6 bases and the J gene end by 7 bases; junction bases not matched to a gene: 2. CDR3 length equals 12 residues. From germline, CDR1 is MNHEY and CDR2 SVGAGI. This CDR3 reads CASRSSGNEQFF. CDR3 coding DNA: TGTGCCAGCAGATCTAGCGGGAATGAGCAGTTCTTC.

The CDR3 sequence: CASSQEFAGWSGELFF. The CDR3 DNA reads TGCGCCAGCAGCCAAGAATTCGCGGGGTGGTCCGGGGAGCTGTTTTTT. The J gene is TRBJ2-2, the V gene TRBV4-1; D is perhaps TRBD2 (6 bases). The germline gives CDR1 MGHRA, CDR2 YSYEKL. The CDR3 spans 16 residues. V gave up 0 bases and J gave up 6 bases, with 14 bases separating them.

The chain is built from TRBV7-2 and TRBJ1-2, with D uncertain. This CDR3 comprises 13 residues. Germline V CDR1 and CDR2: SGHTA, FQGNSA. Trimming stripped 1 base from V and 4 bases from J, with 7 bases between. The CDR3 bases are TGTGCCAGCAGCTTAGGGGCCACCTATGGCTACACCTTC. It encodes CASSLGATYGYTF.

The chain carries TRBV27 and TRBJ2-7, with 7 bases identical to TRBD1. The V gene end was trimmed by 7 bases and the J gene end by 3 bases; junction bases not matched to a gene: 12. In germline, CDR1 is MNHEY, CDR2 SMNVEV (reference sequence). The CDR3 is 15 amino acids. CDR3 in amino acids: CASTITGTALYEQYF. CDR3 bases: TGTGCCAGCACTATAACCGGGACAGCTCTCTACGAGCAGTACTTC.

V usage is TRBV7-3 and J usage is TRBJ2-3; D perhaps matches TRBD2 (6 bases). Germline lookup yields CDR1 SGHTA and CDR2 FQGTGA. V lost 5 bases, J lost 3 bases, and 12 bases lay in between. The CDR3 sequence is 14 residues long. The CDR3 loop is CASSRGLATDTQYF. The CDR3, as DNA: TGTGCCAGCAGCCGTGGGCTAGCGACAGATACGCAGTATTTT.